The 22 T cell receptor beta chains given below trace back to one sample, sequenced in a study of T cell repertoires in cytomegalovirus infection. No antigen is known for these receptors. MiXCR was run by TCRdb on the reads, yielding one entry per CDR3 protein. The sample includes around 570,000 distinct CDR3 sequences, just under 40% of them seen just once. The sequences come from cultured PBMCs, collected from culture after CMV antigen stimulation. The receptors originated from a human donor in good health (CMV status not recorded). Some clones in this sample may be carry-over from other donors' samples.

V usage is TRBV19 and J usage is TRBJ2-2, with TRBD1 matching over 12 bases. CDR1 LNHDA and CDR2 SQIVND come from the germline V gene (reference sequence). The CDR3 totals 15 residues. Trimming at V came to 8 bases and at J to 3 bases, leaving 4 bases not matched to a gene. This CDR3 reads CASGDRGLYTGELFF. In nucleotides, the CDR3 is TGTGCCAGTGGGGACAGGGGGCTCTACACCGGGGAGCTGTTTTTT.

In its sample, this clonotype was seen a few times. CDR3 coding DNA: TGTGCCAGCAGCGAGATCCTTACGGGGGGGAGGCAGTATTTT. It yields the protein CASSEILTGGRQYF. The gene calls are TRBV28 and TRBJ2-3, with TRBD2 matching 8 bases. The ends lost 6 bases at V and 11 bases at J; junction bases unmatched: 13. Per germline, CDR1 MDHEN and CDR2 SYDVKM. CDR3 size: 14 residues.

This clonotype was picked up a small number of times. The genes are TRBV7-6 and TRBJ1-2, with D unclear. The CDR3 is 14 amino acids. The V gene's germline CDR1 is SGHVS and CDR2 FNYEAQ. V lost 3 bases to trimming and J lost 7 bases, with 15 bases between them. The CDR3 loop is CASSFPGVYGGYTF. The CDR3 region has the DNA TGTGCCAGCAGCTTCCCCGGAGTTTATGGTGGCTACACCTTC.

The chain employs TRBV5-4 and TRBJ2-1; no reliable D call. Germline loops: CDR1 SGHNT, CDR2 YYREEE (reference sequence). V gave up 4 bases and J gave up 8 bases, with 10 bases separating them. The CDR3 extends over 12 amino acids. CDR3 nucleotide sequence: TGTGCCAGCAGCGAAATTAGTTATGAGCAGTTCTTC. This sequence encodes CASSEISYEQFF. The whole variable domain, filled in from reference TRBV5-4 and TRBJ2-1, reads ETGVTQSPTHLIKTRGQQVTLRCSSQSGHNTVSWYQQALGQGPQFIFQYYREEENGRGNFPPRFSGLQFPNYSSELNVNALELDDSALYLCASSEISYEQFFGPGTRLTVL.

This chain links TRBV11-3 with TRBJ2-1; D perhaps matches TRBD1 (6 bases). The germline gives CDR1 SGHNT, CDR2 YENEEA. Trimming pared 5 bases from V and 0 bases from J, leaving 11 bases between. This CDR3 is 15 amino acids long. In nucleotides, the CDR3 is TGTGCCAGCAGCAAGGACAGTCTCTCCTACAATGAGCAGTTCTTC. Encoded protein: CASSKDSLSYNEQFF.

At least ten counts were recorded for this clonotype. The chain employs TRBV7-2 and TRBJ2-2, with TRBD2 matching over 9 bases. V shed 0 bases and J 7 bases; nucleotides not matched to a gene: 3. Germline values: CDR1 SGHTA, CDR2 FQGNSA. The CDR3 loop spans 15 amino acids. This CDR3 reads CASSLAAGGVGELFF. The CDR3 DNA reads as TGTGCCAGCAGCTTAGCGGCGGGGGGGGTCGGGGAGCTGTTTTTT.

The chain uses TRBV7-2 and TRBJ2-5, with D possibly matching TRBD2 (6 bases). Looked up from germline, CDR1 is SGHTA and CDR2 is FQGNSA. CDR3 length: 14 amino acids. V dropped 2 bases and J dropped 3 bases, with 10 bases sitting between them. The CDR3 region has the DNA TGTGCCAGCAGCTTAACGCGGGGTAAAGAGACCCAGTACTTC. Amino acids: CASSLTRGKETQYF.

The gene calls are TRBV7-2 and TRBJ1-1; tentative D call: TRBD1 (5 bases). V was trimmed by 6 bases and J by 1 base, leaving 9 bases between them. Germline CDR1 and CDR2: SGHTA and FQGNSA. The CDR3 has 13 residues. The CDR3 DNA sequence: TGTGCCAGCAGGAATAGGGGGAACACTGAAGCTTTCTTT. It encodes CASRNRGNTEAFF.

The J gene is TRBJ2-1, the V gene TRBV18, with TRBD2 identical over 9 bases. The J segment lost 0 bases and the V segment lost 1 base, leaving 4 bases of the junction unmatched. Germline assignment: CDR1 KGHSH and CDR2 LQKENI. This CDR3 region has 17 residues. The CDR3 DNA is TGTGCCAGCTCACCACGCCCGACTAGCGGCTCCTACAATGAGCAGTTCTTC. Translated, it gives CASSPRPTSGSYNEQFF.

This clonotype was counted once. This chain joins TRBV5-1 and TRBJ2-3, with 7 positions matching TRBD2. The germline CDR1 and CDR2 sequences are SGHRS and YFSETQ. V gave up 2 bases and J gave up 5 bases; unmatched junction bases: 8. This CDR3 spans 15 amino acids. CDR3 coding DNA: TGCGCCAGCAGCTTCCTGACTAGCCGAGGAGATACGCAGTATTTT. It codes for CASSFLTSRGDTQYF.

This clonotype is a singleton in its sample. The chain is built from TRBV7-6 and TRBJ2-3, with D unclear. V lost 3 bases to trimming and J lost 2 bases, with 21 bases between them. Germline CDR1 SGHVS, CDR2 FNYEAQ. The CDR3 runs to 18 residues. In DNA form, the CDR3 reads TGTGCCAGCAGCTTCCCCCCGTCCCGATTTGTAGCCACAGATACGCAGTATTTT. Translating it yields CASSFPPSRFVATDTQYF.

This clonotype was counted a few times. CDR3 bases: TGTGCCAGCAGCCCGTCCCGTTTCTGGGGAGATGAGACCCAGTACTTC. It is translated as CASSPSRFWGDETQYF. The chain uses TRBV5-5 and TRBJ2-5; possible D gene TRBD2, 5 bases. Germline V CDR1 and CDR2: SGHKS, YYEKEE (reference sequence). The V end was cut by 4 bases, the J end by 5 bases, with 21 bases between. The length of the CDR3 is 16 residues.

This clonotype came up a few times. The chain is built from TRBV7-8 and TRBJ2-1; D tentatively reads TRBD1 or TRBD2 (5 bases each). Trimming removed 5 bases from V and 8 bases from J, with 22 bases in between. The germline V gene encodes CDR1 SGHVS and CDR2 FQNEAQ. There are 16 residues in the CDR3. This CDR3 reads CASSGQLVLAGDEQFF. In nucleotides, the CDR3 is TGTGCCAGCAGCGGACAACTAGTACTCGCCGGAGATGAGCAGTTCTTC.

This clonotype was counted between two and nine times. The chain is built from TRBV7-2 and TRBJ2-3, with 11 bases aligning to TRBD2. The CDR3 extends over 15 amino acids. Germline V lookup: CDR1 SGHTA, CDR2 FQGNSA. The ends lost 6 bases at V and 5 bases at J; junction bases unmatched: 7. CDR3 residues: CASRPPGLAEDTQYF. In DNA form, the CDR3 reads TGTGCCAGCAGGCCCCCGGGACTAGCGGAAGATACGCAGTATTTT.

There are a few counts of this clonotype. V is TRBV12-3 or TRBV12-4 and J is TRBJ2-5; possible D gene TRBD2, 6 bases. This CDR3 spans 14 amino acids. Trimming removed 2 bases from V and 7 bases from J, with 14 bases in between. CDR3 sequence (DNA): TGTGCCAGCAGTTTACGGGGGAGAGGCGTGACCCAGTACTTC. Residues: CASSLRGRGVTQYF.

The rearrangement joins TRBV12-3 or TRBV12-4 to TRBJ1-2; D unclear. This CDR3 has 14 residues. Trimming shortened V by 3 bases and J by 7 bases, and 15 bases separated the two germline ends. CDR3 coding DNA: TGTGCCAGCAGTTTCACCAGGTTGGTCGGTGGCTACACCTTC. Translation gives CASSFTRLVGGYTF.

In DNA, the CDR3 is TGTGCCAGCAGCCACATTTCTGAGACCCAGTACTTC. This sequence encodes CASSHISETQYF. J is TRBJ2-5 and V is TRBV11-2; D is undetermined. Germline loops: CDR1 SGHAT, CDR2 FQNNGV. V lost 5 bases and J 5 bases, leaving 9 bases between the germline ends. CDR3 length: 12 amino acids.

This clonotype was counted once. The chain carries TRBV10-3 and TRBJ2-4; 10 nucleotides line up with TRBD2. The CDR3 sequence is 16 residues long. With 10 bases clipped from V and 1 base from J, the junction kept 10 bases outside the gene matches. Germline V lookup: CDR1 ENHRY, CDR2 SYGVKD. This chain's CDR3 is CATRTSGPLAKNIQYF. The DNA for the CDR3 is TGTGCCACCCGGACTAGCGGCCCCTTGGCCAAAAACATTCAGTACTTC.

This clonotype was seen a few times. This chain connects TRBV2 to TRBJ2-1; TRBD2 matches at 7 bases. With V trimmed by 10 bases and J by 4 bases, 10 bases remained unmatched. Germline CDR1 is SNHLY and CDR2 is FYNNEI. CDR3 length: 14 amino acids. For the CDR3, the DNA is TGTGCCATGAGTCGGGAGGTGGGATACAATGAGCAGTTCTTC. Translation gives CAMSREVGYNEQFF.

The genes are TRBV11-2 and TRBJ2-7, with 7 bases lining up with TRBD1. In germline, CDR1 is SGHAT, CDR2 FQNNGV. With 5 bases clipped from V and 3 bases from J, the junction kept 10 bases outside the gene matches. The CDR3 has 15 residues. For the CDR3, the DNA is TGTGCCAGCAGCCTAGTATGGGCAGGGGGCTACGAGCAGTACTTC. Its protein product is CASSLVWAGGYEQYF.

The CDR3, as DNA: TGTGCCAGCAGTCAGGGACGGCGAGGCGACGAGCAGTACTTC. Amino acid sequence: CASSQGRRGDEQYF. The chain is built from TRBV6-1 and TRBJ2-7; the D gene could be TRBD1 or TRBD2 (5 bases each). The germline CDR1 and CDR2 sequences are MNHNS and SASEGT. V lost 5 bases, J lost 5 bases, and 16 bases lay in between. The CDR3 runs 14 residues.

The CDR3 nucleotides read TGCGCCAGCAGCCTCATCAAGGATCAGCCCCAGCATTTT. Translation gives CASSLIKDQPQHF. The chain is built from TRBV4-3 and TRBJ1-5, with unresolved D. Looked up from germline, CDR1 is LGHNA and CDR2 is YSLEER. The CDR3 runs to 13 residues. With 4 bases removed from V and 5 bases from J, the gap between germline ends came to 9 bases.